This passage covers 2 T cell receptor beta chains from one sample sequenced in a study of blood T cells in healthy people across ages. Alongside a J-beta primer mix, a sample-barcoded 5' primer served in a second PCR lasting about 7 to 12 cycles. TCRdb fed the 5' RACE reads into MiXCR, producing one record per CDR3 protein. The sample consists of approximately 800,000 distinct CDR3 sequences, around 62% of them appearing once. Sequenced input: blood. The receptor set was obtained from a man under 40 in good health.

V gene TRBV6-6 combines with J gene TRBJ2-5; no firm D call. The assigned J gene may be wrong: the sequence end matches TRBJ2-7 better. Germline V gene data show CDR1 as MNHNY and CDR2 as SVGAGI (reference sequence). The CDR3 is 15 residues long. CDR3 coding DNA: TGTGCCAGCAGTTCAACAGACATCGGGCTCCCCGAGCAGTACTTC. This translates into CASSSTDIGLPEQYF.

This clonotype was recorded only once. The rearrangement links TRBV7-2 to TRBJ2-5; 11 bases map to TRBD2. The CDR3 runs 15 residues. Germline-derived CDR1 and CDR2 are SGHTA and FQGNSA. After removal of 1 base from V and 11 bases from J, the junction contained 9 bases not matched to a gene. The CDR3 reads CASSLGQTSGAEQYF. The CDR3 region has the DNA TGTGCCAGCAGCTTAGGTCAGACTAGCGGGGCGGAGCAGTACTTC.